This entry features one T cell receptor beta chain sequence. The method was immunoSEQ multiplex PCR; TCRdb's version includes in-frame clones alone and lacks a portion of them. The sample has roughly 450,000 clones, 90% seen once; the top ten hold around 6.5%. These data belong to a study of control samples from healthy donors and cancer patients. This TCR derives from a man aged 35 to 55 with head and neck cancer. Sequenced material: PBMCs.

The CDR3 protein is CASSLGLLWQYF. The CDR3 nucleotides read TGTGCCAGCAGCTTAGGGTTGCTCTGGCAGTACTTC. The J gene is TRBJ2-7, the V gene TRBV7-2, with D uncertain. V was trimmed by 1 base and J by 9 bases, leaving 10 bases between them. CDR1 and CDR2 from the germline V gene are SGHTA and FQGNSA. CDR3 size: 12 residues.